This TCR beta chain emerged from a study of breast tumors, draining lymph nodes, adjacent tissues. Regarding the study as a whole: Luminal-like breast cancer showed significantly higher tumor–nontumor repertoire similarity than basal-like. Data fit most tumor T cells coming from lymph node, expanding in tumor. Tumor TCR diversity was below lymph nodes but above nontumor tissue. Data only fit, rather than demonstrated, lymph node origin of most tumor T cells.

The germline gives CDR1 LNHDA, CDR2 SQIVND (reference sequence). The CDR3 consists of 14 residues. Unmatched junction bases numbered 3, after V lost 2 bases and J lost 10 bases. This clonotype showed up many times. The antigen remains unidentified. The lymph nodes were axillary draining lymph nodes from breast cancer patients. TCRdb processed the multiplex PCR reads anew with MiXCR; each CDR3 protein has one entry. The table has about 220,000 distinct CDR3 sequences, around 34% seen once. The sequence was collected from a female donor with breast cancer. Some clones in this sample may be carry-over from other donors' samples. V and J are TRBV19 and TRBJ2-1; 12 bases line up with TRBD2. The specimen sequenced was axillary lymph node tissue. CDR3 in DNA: TGTGCCAGTAGTATACTAGGACTAGCGGGAGAGCAGTTCTTC. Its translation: CASSILGLAGEQFF. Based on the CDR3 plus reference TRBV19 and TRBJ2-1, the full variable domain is DGGITQSPKYLFRKEGQNVTLSCEQNLNHDAMYWYRQDPGQGLRLIYYSQIVNDFQKGDIAEGYSVSREKKESFPLTVTSAQKNPTAFYLCASSILGLAGEQFFGPGTRLTVL.